These 12 T cell receptor beta chains share one sample of origin, sequenced in a study of PD-1 blockade in classical Hodgkin lymphoma. Measured with immunoSEQ multiplex PCR; TCRdb has only the in-frame clones, and not every one. The sample lists about 3,100 clones, 81% occurring once. Sample time point: cycle 4 day 1 (C4D1), after five to seven weeks of nivolumab. Brentuximab vedotin exposure varied, and every patient relapsed after autologous stem cell transplantation. Thawed PBMCs supplied CD8+ T cells via magnetic negative selection. The material was CD8+ T cells from blood, obtained before the fourth cycle of nivolumab. The source is a human donor with classical Hodgkin lymphoma.

V and J are TRBV25-1 and TRBJ2-7; unclear D gene. This CDR3 is 14 amino acids long. Trimming removed 7 bases at V and 3 bases at J, with 16 bases between. Germline CDR1 is MGHDK and CDR2 is SYGVNS. CDR3 region: CASIRRRLDYEQYF. The CDR3 nucleotides read TGTGCCAGCATTCGACGGCGGCTTGACTACGAGCAGTACTTC.

The chain employs TRBV6-5 and TRBJ2-7; D is ambiguous. CDR1 is MNHEY, CDR2 SVGAGI, per germline. The CDR3 sequence is 13 residues long. Trimming shortened V by 8 bases and J by 0 bases, and 11 bases separated the two germline ends. The CDR3 DNA is TGTGCCAGCGCAACCCTATCCTCCTACGAGCAGTACTTC. Amino acids: CASATLSSYEQYF.

The V and J genes are TRBV4-2 and TRBJ2-7; D may be TRBD1 (6 bases). Germline CDR1 reads LGHNA; CDR2 reads YNFKEQ. The germline V and J ends were trimmed by 4 bases and 3 bases, with 10 bases remaining between them. This CDR3 comprises 13 residues. The CDR3, as DNA: TGTGCCAGCAGCCCCGGGACACTCTACGAGCAGTACTTC. Protein: CASSPGTLYEQYF.

The chain recombines TRBV27 with TRBJ2-7, with 10 bases fitting TRBD2. Trimming cost V 5 bases and J 7 bases; bases outside gene matches: 14. The CDR3 length is 16 residues. CDR1 and CDR2 from the germline V gene are MNHEY and SMNVEV (reference sequence). The CDR3 spells CASSTFQREGGGEQYF. DNA of the CDR3: TGTGCCAGCAGTACCTTCCAGCGGGAGGGAGGAGGGGAGCAGTACTTC.

The chain is built from TRBV4-3 and TRBJ2-3; 7 positions agree with TRBD2. Germline trimming cut 0 bases from V and 6 bases from J; bases unmatched to any gene: 9. Germline loops: CDR1 LGHNA, CDR2 YSLEER. The length of the CDR3 is 16 residues. The CDR3 bases are TGCGCCAGCAGCCAAGATAGCCTAGCGGATTGGGATACGCAGTATTTT. As protein: CASSQDSLADWDTQYF.

The chain couples TRBV9 to TRBJ2-1; D remains unclear. Germline assignment: CDR1 SGDLS and CDR2 YYNGEE. The CDR3 totals 19 residues. Trimming left V 0 bases short and J 3 bases short, with 22 bases between. The CDR3 reads CASSVDRVVGVYDYNEQFF. CDR3 nucleotides: TGTGCCAGCAGCGTAGATCGGGTGGTTGGGGTCTACGACTACAATGAGCAGTTCTTC.

The CDR3 here is CASSVGMSTYNSPLHF. CDR3 coding DNA: TGTGCCAGCAGCGTAGGGATGAGTACCTATAATTCACCCCTCCACTTT. V is TRBV9 and J is TRBJ1-6; D is unclear. The ends were cut back, 0 bases at V and 2 bases at J, with 9 bases in the middle. This CDR3 region has 16 residues. Germline loops: CDR1 SGDLS, CDR2 YYNGEE.

This rearrangement joins TRBV4-1 to TRBJ2-3; possible D gene TRBD1, 7 bases. The CDR3 consists of 16 residues. V lost 3 bases and J 3 bases, leaving 16 bases between the germline ends. From germline, CDR1 is MGHRA and CDR2 YSYEKL. The CDR3 spells CASSQEPGGRTDTQYF. The CDR3 DNA is TGCGCCAGCAGCCAGGAACCAGGGGGGAGGACAGATACGCAGTATTTT.

The chain couples TRBV13 to TRBJ1-6; D call uncertain. This CDR3 region has 14 residues. CDR1 and CDR2 (germline): PRHDT, FYEKMQ (reference sequence). With 3 bases removed from V and 13 bases from J, the gap between germline ends came to 16 bases. The CDR3 bases are TGTGCCAGCAGCTTTGGCCAAACTGCTTCCCCCCTCCACTTT. The encoded protein is CASSFGQTASPLHF.

V is TRBV4-3 and J is TRBJ2-7; D is ambiguous. CDR3 length: 16 residues. Trimming cost V 1 base and J 3 bases, with 16 bases left between them. Germline CDR1 is LGHNA and CDR2 is YSLEER. The CDR3 reads CASSQGSSLPHYEQYF. CDR3 in DNA: TGCGCCAGCAGCCAAGGGTCCTCCCTACCGCACTACGAGCAGTACTTC.

The rearrangement joins TRBV29-1 to TRBJ2-3; the D gene is possibly TRBD1 (6 bases). The CDR3 is 12 residues long. The V and J ends lost 7 bases and 2 bases respectively, with 10 bases between them. The V gene's germline CDR1 is SQVTM and CDR2 ANQGSEA. The CDR3 spells CSARDTTDTQYF. Here the CDR3 DNA reads TGCAGCGCCCGGGACACCACAGATACGCAGTATTTT.

This chain links TRBV10-3 with TRBJ2-1; 11 bases agree with TRBD2. The CDR3 extends over 13 amino acids. Looked up from germline, CDR1 is ENHRY and CDR2 is SYGVKD. V lost 6 bases to trimming and J lost 9 bases; unmatched junction nucleotides: 4. CDR3 region: CAIRLAGESEQFF. The CDR3 nucleotides read TGTGCCATCAGACTAGCGGGAGAGTCTGAGCAGTTCTTC.